This passage covers 21 T cell receptor beta chains from one sample sequenced in a study of shared clonotypes between healthy human individuals. Sequencing used immunoSEQ multiplex PCR; TCRdb keeps in-frame clones, though not all of them. The data show over a million clones, approximately 98% seen once. The sample taken for sequencing was naive CD4+ T cells sorted from blood. Stated subset: CD45RA+ positively selected. Source of these receptors: a man aged 25-45 years in good health.

Concerning this clone: Within the sample, other DNA sequences also encode this same CDR3. This chain connects TRBV5-1 to TRBJ2-3, with D unresolved. Germline CDR1 reads SGHRS; CDR2 reads YFSETQ. Trimming shortened V by 0 bases and J by 4 bases, and 6 bases separated the two germline ends. This CDR3 is built from 13 residues. The CDR3 protein is CASSLEGSDTQYF. CDR3 coding DNA: TGCGCCAGCAGCTTGGAGGGTTCAGATACGCAGTATTTT.

CDR3 nucleotide sequence: TGTGCCAGCAGGCTAGCGGGAACTAGCACAGATACGCAGTATTTT. It translates to CASRLAGTSTDTQYF. The chain links TRBV7-2 to TRBJ2-3; TRBD2 matches at 9 bases. Trimming took 6 bases from V and 0 from J; bases not matched to a gene: 4. The V gene's germline CDR1 is SGHTA and CDR2 FQGNSA. The CDR3 has 15 residues.

The chain combines TRBV4-3 with TRBJ2-7, with 9 bases fitting TRBD1. The CDR3 is made up of 14 amino acids. The ends lost 3 bases at V and 5 bases at J; junction bases unmatched: 5. CDR1 and CDR2 from the germline V gene are LGHNA and YSLEER. DNA of the CDR3: TGCGCCAGCAGCCATACCGGGACAGGGAACGAGCAGTACTTC. Protein product: CASSHTGTGNEQYF.

The gene calls are TRBV2 and TRBJ1-5; D is ambiguous. Trimming left V 8 bases short and J 5 bases short, with 13 bases between. CDR3 length equals 13 residues. The V gene's germline CDR1 is SNHLY and CDR2 FYNNEI. Here the CDR3 reads CASALLEDQPQHF. Written as DNA, the CDR3 is TGTGCCAGCGCTCTCTTAGAAGATCAGCCCCAGCATTTT.

V gene TRBV7-6 combines with J gene TRBJ2-2, with 10 positions matching TRBD1. The CDR3 covers 18 residues. Losses at the gene ends were 1 base for V and 7 bases for J; bases not matched to a gene: 12. Germline lookup yields CDR1 SGHVS and CDR2 FNYEAQ. CDR3 in amino acids: CASSLGPTGTGVGGELFF. Here the CDR3 DNA reads TGTGCCAGCAGCTTAGGACCAACCGGGACAGGGGTTGGCGGGGAGCTGTTTTTT.

V is TRBV2 and J is TRBJ1-1; no clear D. The V end was cut by 7 bases, the J end by 1 base, with 10 bases between. From germline, CDR1 is SNHLY and CDR2 FYNNEI. This CDR3 region has 13 residues. CDR3: CASKRTPNTEAFF. DNA of the CDR3: TGTGCCAGCAAACGGACCCCGAACACTGAAGCTTTCTTT.

The chain links TRBV21-1 to TRBJ2-7; no check of the table's D call, TRBD2, against the DNA was made. TRBV21-1 constitutes a pseudogene. The CDR3 runs 19 residues. As DNA, the CDR3 is TGTGCCAGCAGCAACCAGCCGGGACTAGCGGTTGCTAGCTCCTACGAGCAGTACTTC. It yields the protein CASSNQPGLAVASSYEQYF.

The J gene is TRBJ1-1, the V gene TRBV5-1, with D unclear. Trimming removed 2 bases at V and 1 base at J, with 6 bases between. Per germline, CDR1 SGHRS and CDR2 YFSETQ. The CDR3 covers 13 residues. CDR3 sequence reads: CASSFTTNTEAFF. In DNA, the CDR3 is TGCGCCAGCAGCTTTACAACGAACACTGAAGCTTTCTTT. Full variable domain (missing parts from reference TRBV5-1 and TRBJ1-1): KAGVTQTPRYLIKTRGQQVTLSCSPISGHRSVSWYQQTPGQGLQFLFEYFSETQRNKGNFPGRFSGRQFSNSRSEMNVSTLELGDSALYLCASSFTTNTEAFFGQGTRLTVV.

The chain links TRBV28 to TRBJ2-3; 7 bases are shared with TRBD2. Germline loops: CDR1 MDHEN, CDR2 SYDVKM. J gave up 3 bases and V 9 bases, and 6 bases lay outside the gene matches. CDR3 length equals 13 residues. The CDR3 region has the DNA TGTGCCAGTAGCGGGCCAGGGACAGATACGCAGTATTTT. Its translation: CASSGPGTDTQYF.

This chain links TRBV9 with TRBJ2-2; 13 bases line up with TRBD2. The CDR3 sequence is 17 residues long. Germline CDR1 reads SGDLS; CDR2 reads YYNGEE. The V segment lost 4 bases and the J segment 5 bases; nucleotides outside the gene matches: 8. The CDR3, as DNA: TGTGCCAGCAGCCCCAGGACTAGCGGGAGTATAACCGGGGAGCTGTTTTTT. It yields the protein CASSPRTSGSITGELFF.

The rearrangement uses TRBV19 and TRBJ2-2, with 10 bases fitting TRBD1. With V trimmed by 6 bases and J by 5 bases, 3 bases remained unmatched. This CDR3 has 14 residues. The V gene's germline CDR1 is LNHDA and CDR2 SQIVND (reference sequence). The CDR3 nucleotides read TGTGCCAGTAGCGACAGGGGGCGTACCGGGGAGCTGTTTTTT. This sequence encodes CASSDRGRTGELFF.

About this clone: Other nucleotide sequences in the sample specify the same CDR3. The CDR3 nucleotides read TGCGCCAGCAGCCCCCTGGGGAGGTCCTACGAGCAGTACTTC. Translation gives CASSPLGRSYEQYF. The rearrangement links TRBV4-1 to TRBJ2-7, with D possibly being TRBD2 (6 bases). V shed 4 bases and J shed 1 base, with 11 bases lying between them. This CDR3 has 14 amino acids. Looked up from germline, CDR1 is MGHRA and CDR2 is YSYEKL.

This chain connects TRBV28 to TRBJ1-5, with D possibly TRBD1 on 6 matching bases. V lost 5 bases and J lost 4, with 15 bases in between. CDR3 length: 15 amino acids. Looked up from germline, CDR1 is MDHEN and CDR2 is SYDVKM. CDR3 sequence reads: CASSGGGAGNQPQHF. Here the CDR3 DNA reads TGTGCCAGCAGTGGGGGCGGGGCAGGGAATCAGCCCCAGCATTTT.

This chain's CDR3 is CASSEAQGQYQPQHF. DNA for the CDR3: TGTGCCAGCAGTGAAGCCCAGGGACAGTATCAGCCCCAGCATTTT. The rearrangement joins TRBV6-1 to TRBJ1-5; 7 bases agree with TRBD1. CDR1 is MNHNS and CDR2 is SASEGT in the germline V gene. Unmatched junction bases numbered 4, after V lost 0 bases and J lost 5 bases. The CDR3 totals 15 residues.

The CDR3 DNA reads as TGTGCCAGCACCCGAGGGGCTGATAGCAATCAGCCCCAGCATTTT. This codes for CASTRGADSNQPQHF. The chain has TRBV9 and TRBJ1-5; tentative D call: TRBD1 (5 bases). Germline V lookup: CDR1 SGDLS, CDR2 YYNGEE. Trimming shortened V by 6 bases and J by 0 bases, and 13 bases separated the two germline ends. The CDR3 runs to 15 residues.

The chain carries TRBV5-4 and TRBJ2-7; D perhaps matches TRBD1 (6 bases). Germline-derived CDR1 and CDR2 are SGHNT and YYREEE (reference sequence). This CDR3 comprises 16 residues. The ends were cut back, 2 bases at V and 5 bases at J, with 20 bases in the middle. The CDR3 loop is CASSFGGRVRSNEQYF. CDR3 nucleotides: TGTGCCAGCAGCTTTGGGGGCAGGGTGAGGTCAAACGAGCAGTACTTC. The variable domain in full, with the rest retrieved from reference TRBV5-4 and TRBJ2-7, is ETGVTQSPTHLIKTRGQQVTLRCSSQSGHNTVSWYQQALGQGPQFIFQYYREEENGRGNFPPRFSGLQFPNYSSELNVNALELDDSALYLCASSFGGRVRSNEQYFGPGTRLTVT.

This clone was counted once. The chain joins TRBV10-3 to TRBJ2-3; D is perhaps TRBD1 or TRBD2 (6 bases each). The V gene's germline CDR1 is ENHRY and CDR2 SYGVKD. The CDR3 sequence is 14 residues long. V was trimmed by 3 bases and J by 6 bases, leaving 13 bases between them. The CDR3 DNA is TGTGCCATCAGTGACCAGCGGAGGGGGGATACGCAGTATTTT. It encodes CAISDQRRGDTQYF.

In the case of this clone: This specimen includes other DNA sequences encoding the same CDR3. V and J are TRBV7-9 and TRBJ1-1; 8 bases match TRBD1. Trimming cost V 3 bases and J 2 bases; bases outside gene matches: 2. CDR3 length: 14 amino acids. Germline lookup yields CDR1 SEHNR and CDR2 FQNEAQ (reference sequence). The CDR3 here is CASSLSGGNTEAFF. The CDR3 region has the DNA TGTGCCAGCAGCTTGTCAGGGGGCAACACTGAAGCTTTCTTT.

This clone came up once. The rearrangement joins TRBV4-3 to TRBJ2-7; either TRBD1 or TRBD2 may fit D (6 bases each). The CDR3 has 15 amino acids. Germline values: CDR1 LGHNA, CDR2 YSLEER. V was pared by 5 bases and J by 0 bases, with 14 bases between. The CDR3 coding sequence is TGCGCCAGCAGCGAGGAAGGGGGGTACTCCTACGAGCAGTACTTC. It is translated as CASSEEGGYSYEQYF.

This chain links TRBV10-3 with TRBJ2-5, with D maybe TRBD1 (5 bases). With 4 bases removed from V and 5 bases from J, the gap between germline ends came to 11 bases. Germline-derived CDR1 and CDR2 are ENHRY and SYGVKD. The CDR3 runs to 13 residues. CDR3 region: CAISVAGWETQYF. The CDR3 bases are TGTGCCATCAGTGTGGCAGGGTGGGAGACCCAGTACTTC.

The chain joins TRBV9 to TRBJ2-7, with a tentative D call TRBD2 (6 bases). Trimming stripped 2 bases from V and 2 bases from J, with 14 bases between. The germline CDR1 and CDR2 sequences are SGDLS and YYNGEE. The CDR3 has 15 residues. Written as DNA, the CDR3 is TGTGCCAGCAGCGTGGCGGGGACGGCGCCCTACGAGCAGTACTTC. Its translation is CASSVAGTAPYEQYF.